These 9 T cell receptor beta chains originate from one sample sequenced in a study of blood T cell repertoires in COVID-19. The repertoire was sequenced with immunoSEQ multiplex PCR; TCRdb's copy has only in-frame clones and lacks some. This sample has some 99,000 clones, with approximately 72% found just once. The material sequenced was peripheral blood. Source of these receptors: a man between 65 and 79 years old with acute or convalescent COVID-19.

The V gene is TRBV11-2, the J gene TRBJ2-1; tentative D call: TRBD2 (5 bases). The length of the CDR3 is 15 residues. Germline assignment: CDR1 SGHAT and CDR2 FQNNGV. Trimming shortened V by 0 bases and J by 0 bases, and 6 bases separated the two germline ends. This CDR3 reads CASSLDGNSYNEQFF. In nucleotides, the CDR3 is TGTGCCAGCAGCTTAGACGGGAACTCCTACAATGAGCAGTTCTTC. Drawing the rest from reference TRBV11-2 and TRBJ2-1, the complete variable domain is EAGVAQSPRYKIIEKRQSVAFWCNPISGHATLYWYQQILGQGPKLLIQFQNNGVVDDSQLPKDRFSAERLKGVDSTLKIQPAKLEDSAVYLCASSLDGNSYNEQFFGPGTRLTVL.

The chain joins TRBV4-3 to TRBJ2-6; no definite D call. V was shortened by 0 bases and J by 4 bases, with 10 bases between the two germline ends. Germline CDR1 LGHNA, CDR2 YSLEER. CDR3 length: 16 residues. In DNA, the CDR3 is TGCGCCAGCAGCCAAGAAAATCCCAGGGGGGCCAACGTCCTGACTTTC. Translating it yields CASSQENPRGANVLTF.

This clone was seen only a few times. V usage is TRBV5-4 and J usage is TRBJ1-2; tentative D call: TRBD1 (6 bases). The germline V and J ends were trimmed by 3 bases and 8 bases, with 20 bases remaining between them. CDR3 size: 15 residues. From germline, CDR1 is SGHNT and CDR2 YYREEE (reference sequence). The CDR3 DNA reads TGTGCCAGCAGCTGGGGGCAAAGGGAAGGAGAGGGCTACACCTTC. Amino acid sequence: CASSWGQREGEGYTF.

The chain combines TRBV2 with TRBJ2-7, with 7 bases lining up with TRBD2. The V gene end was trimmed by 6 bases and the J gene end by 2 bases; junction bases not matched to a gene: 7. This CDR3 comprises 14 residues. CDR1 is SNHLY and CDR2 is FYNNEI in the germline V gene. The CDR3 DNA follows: TGTGCCAGCAGGACGGGGGGATATACCTACGAGCAGTACTTC. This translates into CASRTGGYTYEQYF.

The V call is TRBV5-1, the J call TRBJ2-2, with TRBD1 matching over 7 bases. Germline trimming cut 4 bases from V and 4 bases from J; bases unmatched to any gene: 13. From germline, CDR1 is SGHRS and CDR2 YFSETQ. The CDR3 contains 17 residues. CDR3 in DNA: TGCGCCAGCAGCACCGGGACAGACCCTGTTTCCACCGGGGAGCTGTTTTTT. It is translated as CASSTGTDPVSTGELFF.

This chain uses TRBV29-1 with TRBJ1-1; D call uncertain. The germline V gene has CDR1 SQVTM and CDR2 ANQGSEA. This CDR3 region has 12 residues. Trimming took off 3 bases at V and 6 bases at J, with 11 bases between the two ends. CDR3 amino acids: CSVDPGGSEAFF. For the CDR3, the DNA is TGCAGCGTTGACCCAGGAGGGTCTGAAGCTTTCTTT.

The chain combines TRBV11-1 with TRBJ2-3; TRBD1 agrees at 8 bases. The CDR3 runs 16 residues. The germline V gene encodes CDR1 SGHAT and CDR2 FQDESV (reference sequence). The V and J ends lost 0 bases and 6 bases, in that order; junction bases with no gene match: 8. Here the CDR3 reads CASSLAPQGAQDTQYF. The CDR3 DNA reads TGTGCCAGCAGCTTAGCACCCCAGGGGGCGCAGGATACGCAGTATTTT.

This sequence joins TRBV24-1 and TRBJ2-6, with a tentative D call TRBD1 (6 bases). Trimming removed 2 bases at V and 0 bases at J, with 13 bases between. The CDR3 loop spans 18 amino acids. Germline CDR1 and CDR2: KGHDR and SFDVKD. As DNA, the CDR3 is TGTGCCACCAGTGATTCCGGCAGGGGCCTCTCTGGGGCCAACGTCCTGACTTTC. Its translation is CATSDSGRGLSGANVLTF.

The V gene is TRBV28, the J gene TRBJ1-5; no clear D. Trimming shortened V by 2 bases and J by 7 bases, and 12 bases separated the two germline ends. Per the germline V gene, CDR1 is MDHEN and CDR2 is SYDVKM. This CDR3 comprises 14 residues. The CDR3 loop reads CASSLRWAWQPQHF. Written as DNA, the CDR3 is TGTGCCAGCAGTTTACGGTGGGCCTGGCAGCCCCAGCATTTT.